A single sample is the source of the 10 T cell receptor beta chains below, sequenced in a study of regulatory T cells in long-lasting Graves disease. TCR beta libraries were built with iRepertoire HTBI primers and Arm-PCR of CDR3 regions. One entry per CDR3 protein results from TCRdb running MiXCR on the multiplex PCR reads. Of 350,000 to 550,000 distinct CDR3 sequences listed, roughly 17% were seen once; the top ten hold less than 30%. As to time point: newly diagnosed GD, antithyroid drugs for less than 3 months. Preparation of the TCR library used RNA extracted from PBMCs. This sample also belongs to another study, concerning T cells in Graves' hyperthyroidism and ophthalmopathy.

The sample was peripheral blood mononuclear cells (PBMCs), taken at new diagnosis, from a patient treated with antithyroid drugs. These TCRs come from a young woman with Graves disease.

Ten or more counts support this clonotype. The chain joins TRBV28 to TRBJ1-2; D not certain. There are 13 residues in the CDR3. In germline, CDR1 is MDHEN, CDR2 SYDVKM. V lost 3 bases, J lost 2 bases, and 7 bases lay in between. CDR3 in amino acids: CASSFGNNYGYTF. In nucleotides, the CDR3 is TGTGCCAGCAGTTTTGGGAACAACTATGGCTACACCTTC.

In its sample, this clonotype was seen many times. This chain joins TRBV5-1 and TRBJ2-2; tentatively, D is TRBD1 (6 bases). In germline, CDR1 is SGHRS, CDR2 YFSETQ. This CDR3 has 19 amino acids. V was cut by 3 bases and J by 5 bases, with 26 bases left in between. This CDR3 is CASSSQTLGHLRSTGELFF. CDR3 nucleotide sequence: TGCGCCAGCAGCTCCCAAACACTGGGACATCTAAGGAGTACCGGGGAGCTGTTTTTT.

This clonotype was picked up many times. The chain links TRBV20-1 to TRBJ1-2; TRBD1 is a possible D gene (5 bases). The CDR3 spans 14 residues. Germline CDR1 reads DFQATT; CDR2 reads SNEGSKA (reference sequence). The V gene lost 6 bases and the J gene lost 6 bases, with 20 bases spanning the gap. The CDR3 DNA reads as TGCAGTGCCCAAAGGTGGAGGGGAAAAGATGGCTACACCTTC. This gives the protein CSAQRWRGKDGYTF.

In its sample, this clonotype was seen many times. The chain recombines TRBV11-3 with TRBJ2-5; D is uncertain. Germline-derived CDR1 and CDR2 are SGHNT and YENEEA. This CDR3 is 12 amino acids long. V was pared by 3 bases and J by 1 base, with 3 bases between. The CDR3 coding sequence is TGTGCCAGCAGCTTCGGCCAAGAGACCCAGTACTTC. Amino acid sequence: CASSFGQETQYF.

This clonotype was picked up many times. The chain employs TRBV20-1 and TRBJ2-6; D is ambiguous. The germline CDR1 and CDR2 sequences are DFQATT and SNEGSKA (reference sequence). This CDR3 has 18 amino acids. Deletions cut 0 bases from V and 0 bases from J, with 15 bases between. The CDR3 reads CSARDGESSLSGANVLTF. The CDR3 DNA sequence: TGCAGTGCTAGAGATGGGGAAAGTTCTCTCTCTGGGGCCAACGTCCTGACTTTC.

The gene calls are TRBV5-1 and TRBJ1-6, with a possible D match to TRBD1 (5 bases). CDR1 is SGHRS, CDR2 YFSETQ, per germline. The V end was cut by 8 bases, the J end by 5 bases, with 11 bases between. This CDR3 contains 13 residues. The chain's CDR3 is CASNQGDNSPLHF. CDR3 coding DNA: TGCGCCAGTAACCAGGGAGATAATTCACCCCTCCACTTT.

This clonotype was observed many times. The rearrangement joins TRBV27 to TRBJ1-1, with a possible D match to TRBD1 (5 bases). This CDR3 has 17 amino acids. Germline lookup yields CDR1 MNHEY and CDR2 SMNVEV (reference sequence). V shed 3 bases and J shed 4 bases, with 21 bases lying between them. CDR3 bases: TGTGCCAGCAGTTTGGGGGAGAGGGGAGGCAAGGTCACTGAAGCTTTCTTT. Protein product: CASSLGERGGKVTEAFF.

This clonotype was detected a few times. The V and J genes are TRBV20-1 and TRBJ2-5, with D possibly matching TRBD2 (6 bases). The CDR3 runs to 15 residues. Per the germline V gene, CDR1 is DFQATT and CDR2 is SNEGSKA (reference sequence). The V end lost 8 bases, the J end lost 2 bases, and 21 bases lay between the germline ends. CDR3 region: CSSQDGGRFQETQYF. The CDR3 region has the DNA TGCAGTTCTCAGGATGGAGGGCGGTTTCAAGAGACCCAGTACTTC.

The J gene is TRBJ1-1, the V gene TRBV7-6; 7 positions agree with TRBD1. Trimming took 0 bases from V and 4 from J; bases not matched to a gene: 11. Germline loops: CDR1 SGHVS, CDR2 FNYEAQ. This CDR3 is 17 amino acids long. CDR3 amino acids: CASSLAEITQGSTEAFF. The CDR3 DNA reads as TGTGCCAGCAGCTTAGCCGAGATTACACAGGGGAGCACTGAAGCTTTCTTT.

A remark on this clonotype: A much more abundant neighbour one base away suggests this may be a read error. The DNA is left out, because the CDR3 cannot be placed on it with certainty; the CDR3 is given as TCRdb lists it. The chain links TRBV12-3 or TRBV12-4 to TRBJ2-2; the table's D call TRBD2 went unverified against the DNA. Inclusive of both ends, the CDR3 amounts to 15 amino acids. This CDR3 reads CASSFGSGNTGEPFF.